Presented here are 24 T cell receptor beta chains from one specimen sequenced in a study of T cells after posttransplantation cyclophosphamide. Clones were sequenced by immunoSEQ multiplex PCR, and TCRdb holds only the in-frame ones, with some missing. The sample lists tens of thousands of clones, about 91% occurring once. Input material: PBMCs. Receptors originate from a woman aged 45-60 years in good health and a related stem cell transplant donor.

V and J are TRBV5-1 and TRBJ2-3; 12 bases fit TRBD2. V shed 0 bases, J shed 6 bases, and the junction held 8 bases outside the gene matches. Germline assignment: CDR1 SGHRS and CDR2 YFSETQ. CDR3 size: 17 residues. The CDR3 region has the DNA TGCGCCAGCAGCTTGGACGCTAGCGGGGGGGCCGGTGATACGCAGTATTTT. The encoded protein is CASSLDASGGAGDTQYF.

Regarding this clone: A read error may produce the germline difference seen at one junction end. This specimen includes other DNA sequences encoding the same CDR3. V is TRBV5-1 and J is TRBJ2-3; D uncertain. The CDR3 consists of 12 residues. Germline lookup yields CDR1 SGHRS and CDR2 YFSETQ. Here the CDR3 reads CASSSLSDTQYF. The CDR3 DNA sequence: TGTGCCAGCAGCTCCCTTTCCGATACGCAGTATTTT. Based on the CDR3 plus reference TRBV5-1 and TRBJ2-3, the full variable domain is KAGVTQTPRYLIKTRGQQVTLSCSPISGHRSVSWYQQTPGQGLQFLFEYFSETQRNKGNFPGRFSGRQFSNSRSEMNVSTLELGDSALYLCASSSLSDTQYFGPGTRLTVL.

The chain links TRBV28 to TRBJ1-1; possible D gene TRBD1, 6 bases. Germline V gene lookup returns CDR1 MDHEN and CDR2 SYDVKM. V was shortened by 6 bases and J by 3 bases, with 17 bases between the two germline ends. The CDR3 runs to 15 residues. CDR3 in DNA: TGTGCCAGCAGCCCCCCCGGGGGGCCGGACACTGAAGCTTTCTTT. As protein: CASSPPGGPDTEAFF.

This chain uses TRBV5-1 with TRBJ2-1; TRBD2 agrees at 7 bases. CDR1 and CDR2 from the germline V gene are SGHRS and YFSETQ. The ends lost 4 bases at V and 5 bases at J; junction bases unmatched: 3. The CDR3 is made up of 13 amino acids. CDR3 loop: CASSHGTNNEQFF. As DNA, the CDR3 is TGCGCCAGCAGCCACGGGACTAACAATGAGCAGTTCTTC.

This rearrangement joins TRBV28 to TRBJ1-2, with D unresolved. The germline CDR1 and CDR2 sequences are MDHEN and SYDVKM. The CDR3 loop spans 13 amino acids. V was cut by 3 bases and J by 3 bases, with 8 bases left in between. The CDR3 DNA is TGTGCCAGCAGTTTGGAGGCGGACTATGGCTACACCTTC. It specifies CASSLEADYGYTF.

V usage is TRBV19 and J usage is TRBJ1-4, with TRBD1 matching over 8 bases. The CDR3 runs 15 residues. Germline CDR1 LNHDA, CDR2 SQIVND (reference sequence). J gave up 7 bases and V 3 bases, and 7 bases lay outside the gene matches. The CDR3 DNA follows: TGTGCCAGTAGTATCCGAGGACAGGGTGGTGAAAAACTGTTTTTT. It is translated as CASSIRGQGGEKLFF.

This chain connects TRBV5-4 to TRBJ2-6, with 13 bases lining up with TRBD2. CDR3 size: 18 residues. V was pared by 4 bases and J by 3 bases, with 7 bases of the junction left unmatched. Germline loops: CDR1 SGHNT, CDR2 YYREEE (reference sequence). The CDR3 DNA is TGTGCCAGCAGCCCAGGACTAGCGGGAGACGGTGGGGCCAACGTCCTGACTTTC. Translation gives CASSPGLAGDGGANVLTF.

The chain couples TRBV19 to TRBJ1-1; 7 nucleotides line up with TRBD1. Germline CDR1 is LNHDA and CDR2 is SQIVND (reference sequence). The junction had 4 bases not matched to a gene; V was cut back by 4 bases and J by 8 bases. The CDR3 length is 12 residues. CDR3 in amino acids: CASSTPTGEAFF. In DNA form, the CDR3 reads TGTGCCAGTAGTACCCCGACAGGGGAAGCTTTCTTT.

The chain couples TRBV5-1 to TRBJ1-1, with no clear D. Between the trimmed V and J ends, which lost 4 bases and 10 bases, there was a span of 17 bases. CDR1 SGHRS and CDR2 YFSETQ come from the germline V gene. This CDR3 comprises 13 residues. The CDR3 DNA reads as TGCGCCAGCAGCCGGCCGGGTGAGAAAGTAGCTTTCTTT. Translation: CASSRPGEKVAFF.

The J gene is TRBJ1-5, the V gene TRBV28, with 7 bases identical to TRBD1. Looked up from germline, CDR1 is MDHEN and CDR2 is SYDVKM. The V gene end was trimmed by 3 bases and the J gene end by 2 bases; junction bases not matched to a gene: 1. The CDR3 sequence is 14 residues long. The DNA for the CDR3 is TGTGCCAGCAGTTTCGGACAGGGCAATCAGCCCCAGCATTTT. Translation: CASSFGQGNQPQHF.

J is TRBJ2-5 and V is TRBV7-2; 8 nucleotides agree with TRBD2. The J call could be wrong; TRBJ2-7 is a better fit for the DNA end. Germline V gene sequence: CDR1 SGHTA, CDR2 FQGNSA. The CDR3 is made up of 14 amino acids. CDR3 coding DNA: TGTGCCAGCTGCACCGGGACTAGTGGCTACGAGCAGTACTTC. The encoded protein is CASCTGTSGYEQYF.

This chain uses TRBV6-4 with TRBJ1-1; unclear D gene. V dropped 0 bases and J dropped 5 bases, with 7 bases sitting between them. CDR1 MRHNA and CDR2 SNTAGT come from the germline V gene. The CDR3 has 13 amino acids. The CDR3 loop is CASSDSRDTEAFF. The CDR3 DNA reads as TGTGCCAGCAGTGACTCGAGGGATACTGAAGCTTTCTTT.

This chain connects TRBV5-4 to TRBJ2-3; D may be TRBD1 (6 bases). V lost 0 bases to trimming and J lost 5 bases, with 13 bases between them. This CDR3 comprises 15 residues. The germline V gene encodes CDR1 SGHNT and CDR2 YYREEE (reference sequence). CDR3: CASSLVTQGQDTQYF. The CDR3 nucleotides are TGTGCCAGCAGCTTGGTGACTCAGGGGCAAGATACGCAGTATTTT.

V gene TRBV27 combines with J gene TRBJ2-7, with 7 bases that match TRBD2. The V gene end was trimmed by 2 bases and the J gene end by 0 bases; junction bases not matched to a gene: 4. Germline V CDR1 and CDR2: MNHEY, SMNVEV (reference sequence). The CDR3 has 15 residues. CDR3 amino acids: CASSLRAGASYEQYF. DNA for the CDR3: TGTGCCAGCAGTTTACGGGCGGGAGCCTCCTACGAGCAGTACTTC.

V usage is TRBV7-2 and J usage is TRBJ1-3; D uncertain. CDR1 is SGHTA, CDR2 FQGNSA, per germline. The V end was cut by 1 base, the J end by 4 bases, with 8 bases between. This CDR3 has 14 residues. The CDR3 is CASSLVGGGNTIYF. In DNA, the CDR3 is TGTGCCAGCAGCTTAGTGGGAGGGGGAAACACCATATATTTT.

The chain joins TRBV11-2 to TRBJ2-1; TRBD1 aligns across 8 bases. After removal of 5 bases from V and 7 bases from J, the junction contained 10 bases not matched to a gene. The CDR3 is made up of 15 amino acids. Per the germline V gene, CDR1 is SGHAT and CDR2 is FQNNGV. The DNA for the CDR3 is TGTGCCAGCAGCGCGCTGGACAGGGTAAGGAATGAGCAGTTCTTC. Protein: CASSALDRVRNEQFF.

The chain has TRBV11-2 and TRBJ1-5, with D possibly matching TRBD1 (6 bases). This CDR3 is built from 14 residues. Trimming cost V 4 bases and J 5 bases, with 12 bases left between them. Germline V gene data show CDR1 as SGHAT and CDR2 as FQNNGV. CDR3 bases: TGTGCCAGCAGCTCTCAGGGGAAAGATCAGCCCCAGCATTTT. As protein: CASSSQGKDQPQHF.

The chain carries TRBV27 and TRBJ1-2; TRBD1 aligns across 9 bases. This CDR3 is 17 amino acids long. Trimming took 0 bases from V and 3 from J; bases not matched to a gene: 8. CDR1 is MNHEY, CDR2 SMNVEV, per germline (reference sequence). CDR3 sequence reads: CASSLSWGTGRYYGYTF. Here the CDR3 DNA reads TGTGCCAGCAGTTTATCATGGGGGACAGGGCGGTACTATGGCTACACCTTC.

This clone appeared once. This chain connects TRBV6-1 to TRBJ1-1, with a possible D match to TRBD1 (5 bases). Deletions cut 4 bases from V and 6 bases from J, with 15 bases between. This CDR3 is 14 amino acids long. Germline-derived CDR1 and CDR2 are MNHNS and SASEGT. CDR3 DNA sequence: TGTGCCAGCAGTGCAATAGGGGTGATTGCTGAAGCTTTCTTT. Amino acid sequence: CASSAIGVIAEAFF.

The J gene is TRBJ2-1, the V gene TRBV15; 9 nucleotides agree with TRBD1. V lost 2 bases and J lost 4; bases outside the gene matches: 3. The CDR3 extends over 15 amino acids. Germline V gene lookup returns CDR1 LNHNV and CDR2 YYDKDF (reference sequence). CDR3 DNA: TGTGCCACCAGCAGACCGGGACAGGGTTACAATGAGCAGTTCTTC. This sequence encodes CATSRPGQGYNEQFF.

The chain has TRBV2 and TRBJ2-7, with 7 bases identical to TRBD1. With 6 bases clipped from V and 3 bases from J, the junction kept 8 bases outside the gene matches. The CDR3 runs to 14 residues. Germline CDR1 and CDR2: SNHLY and FYNNEI. The CDR3 sequence: CASSLTGFGYEQYF. Here the CDR3 DNA reads TGTGCCAGCAGCCTGACAGGGTTTGGCTACGAGCAGTACTTC. The entire variable domain, with the rest obtained from reference TRBV2 and TRBJ2-7, is as follows: EPEVTQTPSHQVTQMGQEVILRCVPISNHLYFYWYRQILGQKVEFLVSFYNNEISEKSEIFDDQFSVERPDGSNFTLKIRSTKLEDSAMYFCASSLTGFGYEQYFGPGTRLTVT.

The chain combines TRBV2 with TRBJ2-7; D not certain. Germline V gene data show CDR1 as SNHLY and CDR2 as FYNNEI. Trimming took off 6 bases at V and 3 bases at J, with 18 bases between the two ends. CDR3 length equals 15 residues. The CDR3 DNA reads TGTGCCAGCAGCTCCACTCGAGTTATAAACTACGAGCAGTACTTC. Protein product: CASSSTRVINYEQYF. The complete variable domain, with remaining parts taken from reference TRBV2 and TRBJ2-7, reads EPEVTQTPSHQVTQMGQEVILRCVPISNHLYFYWYRQILGQKVEFLVSFYNNEISEKSEIFDDQFSVERPDGSNFTLKIRSTKLEDSAMYFCASSSTRVINYEQYFGPGTRLTVT.

Regarding this clone: Other DNA sequences in the sample encode the same CDR3. The chain links TRBV20-1 to TRBJ1-3; no reliable D call. V was clipped by 3 bases and J by 3 bases, with 3 bases between them. Germline V lookup: CDR1 DFQATT, CDR2 SNEGSKA (reference sequence). This CDR3 contains 11 residues. The CDR3 DNA follows: TGCAGTGCTAGCCTTGGAAACACCATATATTTT. Translating gives CSASLGNTIYF.

This clone was seen only a few times. J is TRBJ1-2 and V is TRBV7-9; 7 bases are a match to TRBD1. The ends lost 1 base at V and 8 bases at J; junction bases unmatched: 4. CDR1 and CDR2 from the germline V gene are SEHNR and FQNEAQ (reference sequence). CDR3 length equals 13 residues. Here the CDR3 DNA reads TGTGCCAGCAGCTTAGTCGGGACAGCCGGCTACACCTTC. It specifies CASSLVGTAGYTF. The full variable domain, its missing parts supplied by reference TRBV7-9 and TRBJ1-2, is DTGVSQNPRHKITKRGQNVTFRCDPISEHNRLYWYRQTLGQGPEFLTYFQNEAQLEKSRLLSDRFSAERPKGSFSTLEIQRTEQGDSAMYLCASSLVGTAGYTFGSGTRLTVV.